These 4 T cell receptor beta chains were all obtained from the same sample, sequenced in a study of shared clonotypes between healthy human individuals. Using immunoSEQ multiplex PCR, the repertoire was profiled, and TCRdb retains in-frame clones only, with some absent. This table has a few hundred thousand clones, about 74% appearing once. The specimen sequenced was memory CD4+ T cells sorted from blood. The subset is: CD45RA-negative fraction. All receptors derive from a man aged 25 to 40 in good health.

The table lists this clone with a count of one. V and J are TRBV9 and TRBJ2-1; TRBD1 matches 8 bases. With V trimmed by 2 bases and J by 8 bases, 18 bases remained unmatched. This CDR3 contains 18 residues. Germline assignment: CDR1 SGDLS and CDR2 YYNGEE. This CDR3 is CASSVSLQGSGGADEQFF. The CDR3 DNA reads as TGTGCCAGCAGCGTTAGCCTACAGGGGTCAGGGGGCGCGGATGAGCAGTTCTTC.

This chain connects TRBV11-2 to TRBJ2-5, with a possible D match to TRBD1 (5 bases). CDR3 length: 16 amino acids. The V and J ends lost 4 bases and 3 bases respectively, with 18 bases between them. The germline V gene encodes CDR1 SGHAT and CDR2 FQNNGV. CDR3 sequence reads: CASSWGGDWEKETQYF. The CDR3 region has the DNA TGTGCCAGCAGCTGGGGCGGAGACTGGGAAAAAGAGACCCAGTACTTC.

The chain recombines TRBV6-6 with TRBJ1-5; D is undetermined. Trimming took 8 bases from V and 5 from J, leaving 7 bases between them. Germline assignment: CDR1 MNHNY and CDR2 SVGAGI (reference sequence). The CDR3 contains 11 residues. The CDR3 loop reads CASGPDQPQHF. The CDR3 nucleotides read TGTGCCAGCGGCCCCGATCAGCCCCAGCATTTT.

This clone was observed a few times. The rearrangement links TRBV19 to TRBJ1-2; 7 bases match TRBD1. Germline V lookup: CDR1 LNHDA, CDR2 SQIVND (reference sequence). V dropped 4 bases and J dropped 7; count of bases not matched to a gene: 9. The CDR3 is made up of 14 amino acids. The CDR3 sequence is CASSTTGQFSGYTF. The CDR3 DNA reads as TGTGCCAGTAGTACCACGGGACAGTTCTCTGGCTACACCTTC.